Below, one TCR beta chain is given with its context. These data are taken from a study of blood T cell repertoires in COVID-19. Study-level information: COVID-19 samples, acute and convalescent, were from the United States, Italy and Spain. PBMCs, B-cell-depleted T cells, or T cells were the source of the cDNA or gDNA that made up the material.

Per the original methods: Amplification of reference gene primers was used by the study to estimate nucleated cell counts. Profiled with immunoSEQ multiplex PCR; TCRdb holds only in-frame clones, not every one. The D gene and trimming were derived from the DNA, and the V and J assignments and clone size from that table. Counted here are over 150,000 clones, more than 70% occurring once; the ten biggest clones make up roughly 7%. This CDR3 region has 19 residues. V gave up 1 base and J gave up 3 bases; unmatched junction bases: 10. Per the germline V gene, CDR1 is KGHSH and CDR2 is LQKENI. This rearrangement joins TRBV18 to TRBJ2-1, with TRBD2 matching 12 bases. The sequence was obtained from a man in his fifties with active or convalescent COVID-19. Sequencing was performed on peripheral blood. The CDR3 DNA follows: TGTGCCAGCTCACCACGTCTACTAGCGGGGGGCGAAAGCTACAATGAGCAGTTCTTC. Translating it yields CASSPRLLAGGESYNEQFF. The whole variable domain, filled in from reference TRBV18 and TRBJ2-1, reads NAGVMQNPRHLVRRRGQEARLRCSPMKGHSHVYWYRQLPEEGLKFMVYLQKENIIDESGMPKERFSAEFPKEGPSILRIQQVVRGDSAAYFCASSPRLLAGGESYNEQFFGPGTRLTVL.